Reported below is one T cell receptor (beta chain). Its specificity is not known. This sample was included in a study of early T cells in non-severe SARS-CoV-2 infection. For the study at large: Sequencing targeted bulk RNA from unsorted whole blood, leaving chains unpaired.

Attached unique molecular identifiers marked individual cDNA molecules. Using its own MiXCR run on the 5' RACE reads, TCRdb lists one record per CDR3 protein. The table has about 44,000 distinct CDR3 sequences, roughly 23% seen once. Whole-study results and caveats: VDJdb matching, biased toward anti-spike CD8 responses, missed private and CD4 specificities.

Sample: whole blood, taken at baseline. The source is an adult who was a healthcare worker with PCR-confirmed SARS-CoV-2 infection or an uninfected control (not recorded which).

CDR3 bases: TGTGCCAGTAGTACAGAGGCTAGGCCCCGAGGCACCGGGGAGCTGTTTTTT. Amino acid sequence: CASSTEARPRGTGELFF. The V and J genes are TRBV19 and TRBJ2-2; D is uncertain. This CDR3 has 17 residues. The germline CDR1 and CDR2 sequences are LNHDA and SQIVND (reference sequence). Trimming removed 4 bases at V and 4 bases at J, with 19 bases between. Full variable domain (remainder filled in from reference TRBV19 and TRBJ2-2): DGGITQSPKYLFRKEGQNVTLSCEQNLNHDAMYWYRQDPGQGLRLIYYSQIVNDFQKGDIAEGYSVSREKKESFPLTVTSAQKNPTAFYLCASSTEARPRGTGELFFGEGSRLTVL.